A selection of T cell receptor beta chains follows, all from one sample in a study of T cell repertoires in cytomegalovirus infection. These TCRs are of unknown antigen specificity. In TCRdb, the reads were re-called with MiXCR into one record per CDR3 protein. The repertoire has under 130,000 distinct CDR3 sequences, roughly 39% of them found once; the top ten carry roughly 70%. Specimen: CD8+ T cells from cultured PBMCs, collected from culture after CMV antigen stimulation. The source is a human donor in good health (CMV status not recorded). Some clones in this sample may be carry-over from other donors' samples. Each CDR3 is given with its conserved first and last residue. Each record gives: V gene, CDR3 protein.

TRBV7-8	CAWGQHYNEQFF
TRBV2	CASRTSWTTQETQYF
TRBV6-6	CASSEWGGRPGNEQYF
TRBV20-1	CSARELSYEQYF
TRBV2	CATYGGGYGYTF
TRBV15	CATSARGPALDQPQHF
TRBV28	CATRLGFSYEQYF
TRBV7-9	CASSAKKAGSYNEQFF
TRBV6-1	CASSAYRDGYTF
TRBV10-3	CAISESHRGNSPLHF
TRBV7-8	CASSPRAFYGYTF
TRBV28	CASSFSTMTGELFF
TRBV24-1	CATSDWTGSGDGELFF
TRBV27	CASSLKGDYSYNEQFF
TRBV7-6	CASSLARTGGGNEQFF
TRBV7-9	CASSLVTGNYGYTF
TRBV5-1	CASSLVGGSYNEQFF
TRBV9	CASSATSYNSPLHF
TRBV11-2	CASSQGLNTGELFF
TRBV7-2	CASSQGGDEQYF
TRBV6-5	CASKTSDGRYEQYF
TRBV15	CATSRVPPGMNTEAFF
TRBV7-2	CASSFRDGTYEQYF
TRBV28	CASSGTWRYEQYF
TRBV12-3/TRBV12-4	CASSPAGRAHEQFF
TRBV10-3	CAISDSSDTQYF
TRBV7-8	CASIPEWANVLTF
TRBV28	CASSPSGGHYEQYF
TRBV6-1	CASSTGGTGATYEQYF
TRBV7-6	CASSLAWGEPQHF
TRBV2	CASSLGTSGGYYNEQFF
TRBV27	CASSSGTYGYTF
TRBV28	CASSYPSGLYYGYTF
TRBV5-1	CASSFSSGGNEQYF
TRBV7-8	CASSSDRGFTYEQYF
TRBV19	CASSIDPYNEQFF
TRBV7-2	CASSVSSINEQFF